This entry lists 26 T cell receptor beta chains sequenced from one sample in a study of a mutant IDH1 vaccine in newly diagnosed glioma. Sequencing used immunoSEQ multiplex PCR; TCRdb keeps in-frame clones, though not all of them. This table has roughly 71,000 clones, just over 85% appearing once. Indicated time point: baseline, week 1 (first vaccination visit). Treatment: pre-vaccination baseline after standard-of-care therapy. The material sequenced was PBMCs, taken from a glioma patient treated with radiotherapy, temozolomide or both. The receptors were sampled from a man between 25 and 39 years old with glioma.

This clone was recorded once. The gene calls are TRBV6-1 and TRBJ1-2; D is undetermined. Trimming shortened V by 2 bases and J by 4 bases, and 26 bases separated the two germline ends. From germline, CDR1 is MNHNS and CDR2 SASEGT. The CDR3 is 19 residues long. CDR3 region: CASSEMIPGTASIGYGYTF. CDR3 nucleotides: TGTGCCAGCAGTGAAATGATACCGGGAACAGCGAGTATAGGCTATGGCTACACCTTC.

This chain uses TRBV2 with TRBJ2-2; D assignment may be TRBD1 or TRBD2 (5 bases each). The V end lost 6 bases, the J end lost 8 bases, and 13 bases lay between the germline ends. Per germline, CDR1 SNHLY and CDR2 FYNNEI. This CDR3 spans 13 amino acids. The CDR3 is CASRGTAVGELFF. CDR3 DNA sequence: TGTGCCAGCAGGGGGACCGCAGTTGGGGAGCTGTTTTTT.

The rearrangement joins TRBV13 to TRBJ1-1; D is unresolved. This CDR3 is 15 amino acids long. Germline V gene lookup returns CDR1 PRHDT and CDR2 FYEKMQ (reference sequence). V lost 6 bases and J 1 base, leaving 15 bases between the germline ends. The CDR3 is CASRLRDKGNTEAFF. The CDR3 DNA reads as TGTGCCAGCAGGCTGCGTGATAAAGGGAACACTGAAGCTTTCTTT.

V is TRBV27 and J is TRBJ2-5; the D is unclear. The CDR3 sequence is 14 residues long. Germline V gene lookup returns CDR1 MNHEY and CDR2 SMNVEV (reference sequence). Deletions cut 2 bases from V and 0 bases from J, with 7 bases between. The CDR3: CASSLRRNQETQYF. In DNA, the CDR3 is TGTGCCAGCAGTTTAAGGCGTAACCAAGAGACCCAGTACTTC.

This clone has a handful of counts. The chain recombines TRBV6-5 with TRBJ1-1; no firm D call. Germline CDR1 MNHEY, CDR2 SVGAGI. The CDR3 is 14 amino acids. V was shortened by 2 bases and J by 6 bases, with 13 bases between the two germline ends. CDR3 in amino acids: CASSYASVSPEAFF. The CDR3 DNA reads TGTGCCAGCAGTTACGCCAGTGTTAGCCCTGAAGCTTTCTTT.

The chain recombines TRBV7-8 with TRBJ2-7; 8 positions match TRBD1. The CDR3 has 15 residues. V gave up 2 bases and J gave up 0 bases; unmatched junction bases: 3. Looked up from germline, CDR1 is SGHVS and CDR2 is FQNEAQ. The CDR3 protein is CASSLRDRSSYEQYF. CDR3 coding DNA: TGTGCCAGCAGCTTAAGGGACAGGAGCTCCTACGAGCAGTACTTC. The whole variable domain, filled in from reference TRBV7-8 and TRBJ2-7, reads GAGVSQSPRYKVAKRGQDVALRCDPISGHVSLFWYQQALGQGPEFLTYFQNEAQLDKSGLPSDRFFAERPEGSVSTLKIQRTQQEDSAVYLCASSLRDRSSYEQYFGPGTRLTVT.

The chain joins TRBV6-5 to TRBJ2-7; D gene unclear. The CDR3 is made up of 12 amino acids. Trimming removed 5 bases from V and 2 bases from J, with 7 bases in between. Per the germline V gene, CDR1 is MNHEY and CDR2 is SVGAGI. The chain's CDR3 is CASSLDTYEQYF. The CDR3 nucleotides read TGTGCCAGCAGTCTAGACACCTACGAGCAGTACTTC.

The chain is built from TRBV6-1 and TRBJ1-1, with a weak D call TRBD1 (6 bases). Germline CDR1 and CDR2: MNHNS and SASEGT. V was cut by 8 bases and J by 0 bases, with 10 bases left in between. The CDR3 covers 13 residues. The CDR3 nucleotides read TGTGCCAGCGTCAGGACAGTGAACACTGAAGCTTTCTTT. This sequence encodes CASVRTVNTEAFF.

The chain recombines TRBV5-1 with TRBJ2-3, with 13 bases that match TRBD2. V dropped 4 bases and J dropped 1; count of bases not matched to a gene: 9. CDR1 SGHRS and CDR2 YFSETQ come from the germline V gene. This CDR3 region has 18 residues. The CDR3 nucleotides are TGCGCCAGCAGCCCCGGGACTAGCGGGGTCGTCGGCACAGATACGCAGTATTTT. It translates to CASSPGTSGVVGTDTQYF.

CDR3 bases: TGTGCCAGCAGCCCCCGACTAGCGGGGGGCCCTTACGGCGAGCAGTACTTC. Its translation: CASSPRLAGGPYGEQYF. The V and J genes are TRBV9 and TRBJ2-7, with 13 bases identical to TRBD2. Germline CDR1 SGDLS, CDR2 YYNGEE. This CDR3 contains 17 residues. Trimming removed 4 bases from V and 6 bases from J; junction bases left unmatched: 13.

The chain employs TRBV30 and TRBJ1-1; no clear D. CDR3 size: 10 residues. Trimming took 5 bases from V and 3 from J, leaving 4 bases between them. From germline, CDR1 is GTSNPN and CDR2 SVGIG (reference sequence). The CDR3 spells CAWEDTEAFF. DNA for the CDR3: TGTGCCTGGGAGGACACTGAAGCTTTCTTT. Variable domain in full (rest from reference TRBV30 and TRBJ1-1): SQTIHQWPATLVQPVGSPLSLECTVEGTSNPNLYWYRQAAGRGLQLLFYSVGIGQISSEVPQNLSASRPQDRQFILSSKKLLLSDSGFYLCAWEDTEAFFGQGTRLTVV.

This chain links TRBV15 with TRBJ1-1; D not resolved. The CDR3 is 14 amino acids. From germline, CDR1 is LNHNV and CDR2 YYDKDF (reference sequence). Trimming took off 5 bases at V and 0 bases at J, with 10 bases between the two ends. The CDR3, as DNA: TGTGCCACCAGCCGCGGACGTATGAACACTGAAGCTTTCTTT. The encoded protein is CATSRGRMNTEAFF. The full variable domain, in which reference TRBV15 and TRBJ1-1 provide the parts outside the CDR3, is DAMVIQNPRYQVTQFGKPVTLSCSQTLNHNVMYWYQQKSSQAPKLLFHYYDKDFNNEADTPDNFQSRRPNTSFCFLDIRSPGLGDTAMYLCATSRGRMNTEAFFGQGTRLTVV.

Note on this clone: At one end the junction does not follow the germline gene, possibly because of a read error. CDR3 sequence (DNA): TGCGCCAGCAGCTCGGGGACAGGGCCGGGATTCTCTGCCGAATACAGTGAGCAGTTCTTC. It specifies CASSSGTGPGFSAEYSEQFF. The J gene is TRBJ2-1, the V gene TRBV5-1, with 9 bases identical to TRBD1. This CDR3 spans 20 amino acids. Germline V gene sequence: CDR1 SGHRS, CDR2 YFSETQ.

The rearrangement uses TRBV11-2 and TRBJ1-3; D is unresolved. Germline CDR1 and CDR2: SGHAT and FQNNGV. V lost 3 bases to trimming and J lost 0 bases, with 9 bases between them. The CDR3 covers 15 residues. The CDR3 nucleotides read TGTGCCAGCAGCTTCCGATCCCTCTCTGGAAACACCATATATTTT. It encodes CASSFRSLSGNTIYF.

The rearrangement uses TRBV19 and TRBJ1-1; TRBD1 might be the D (6 bases). The germline gives CDR1 LNHDA, CDR2 SQIVND (reference sequence). The CDR3 loop spans 18 amino acids. V lost 7 bases and J lost 1, with 25 bases in between. Here the CDR3 reads CASTRRGARLVSNTEAFF. Here the CDR3 DNA reads TGTGCCAGTACAAGGAGGGGGGCGCGTCTTGTTTCGAACACTGAAGCTTTCTTT.

V usage is TRBV2 and J usage is TRBJ2-4; weak D call: TRBD2 (5 bases). The V gene's germline CDR1 is SNHLY and CDR2 FYNNEI. This CDR3 region has 14 residues. Trimming stripped 8 bases from V and 3 bases from J, with 14 bases between. The CDR3 nucleotides read TGTGCCAGCCAAGAGGGCAGATACAAAAACATTCAGTACTTC. This translates into CASQEGRYKNIQYF.

This sequence joins TRBV7-9 and TRBJ2-7, with 9 bases aligning to TRBD1. Germline lookup yields CDR1 SEHNR and CDR2 FQNEAQ (reference sequence). This CDR3 spans 14 amino acids. V shed 6 bases, J shed 6 bases, and the junction held 9 bases outside the gene matches. The CDR3 loop reads CASRSGTGQTEQYF. The CDR3 bases are TGTGCCAGCAGAAGCGGGACAGGGCAAACCGAGCAGTACTTC. The full variable domain, its missing parts supplied by reference TRBV7-9 and TRBJ2-7, is DTGVSQNPRHKITKRGQNVTFRCDPISEHNRLYWYRQTLGQGPEFLTYFQNEAQLEKSRLLSDRFSAERPKGSFSTLEIQRTEQGDSAMYLCASRSGTGQTEQYFGPGTRLTVT.

The genes are TRBV13 and TRBJ2-3, with 8 bases aligning to TRBD1. Germline V gene sequence: CDR1 PRHDT, CDR2 FYEKMQ (reference sequence). The CDR3 is 17 residues long. Germline trimming cut 4 bases from V and 2 bases from J; bases unmatched to any gene: 11. The CDR3 DNA reads TGTGCCAGCAGCTGGCTCAAAACAGGGGGTTACACAGATACGCAGTATTTT. Its protein is CASSWLKTGGYTDTQYF.

CDR3 bases: TGTGCCAGCAGCCGACCTGACAGAGGGGAAAAACTGTTTTTT. Its protein is CASSRPDRGEKLFF. The chain employs TRBV7-9 and TRBJ1-4; TRBD1 might be the D (5 bases). The CDR3 runs 14 residues. V gave up 5 bases and J gave up 8 bases, with 15 bases separating them. Germline V CDR1 and CDR2: SEHNR, FQNEAQ (reference sequence).

The rearrangement links TRBV29-1 to TRBJ2-3, with 8 positions matching TRBD2. The CDR3 extends over 16 amino acids. V lost 1 base, J lost 0 bases, and 6 bases stayed unmatched. Germline values: CDR1 SQVTM, CDR2 ANQGSEA. In DNA, the CDR3 is TGCAGCGTTGAAGTATCAAGCGGGGGTAGCACAGATACGCAGTATTTT. The encoded protein is CSVEVSSGGSTDTQYF.

This clone turned up a few times. The gene calls are TRBV5-1 and TRBJ1-2, with unresolved D. Trimming shortened V by 5 bases and J by 1 base, and 9 bases separated the two germline ends. CDR3 size: 13 residues. Germline CDR1 and CDR2: SGHRS and YFSETQ. CDR3 coding DNA: TGCGCCAGCAGTCAAGGGCTTAACTATGGCTACACCTTC. Translation gives CASSQGLNYGYTF.

This rearrangement joins TRBV2 to TRBJ1-4; D is undetermined. CDR3 length: 13 amino acids. Deletions cut 5 bases from V and 4 bases from J, with 8 bases between. The germline V gene encodes CDR1 SNHLY and CDR2 FYNNEI. CDR3 amino acids: CASSFSDNEKLFF. CDR3 sequence (DNA): TGTGCCAGCAGTTTTTCAGATAATGAAAAACTGTTTTTT.

This clone appeared a single time. The chain has TRBV2 and TRBJ1-2, with 8 positions matching TRBD1. Trimming took 3 bases from V and 5 from J; bases not matched to a gene: 17. Looked up from germline, CDR1 is SNHLY and CDR2 is FYNNEI. CDR3 length equals 18 residues. CDR3 coding DNA: TGTGCCAGCAGTGAGGTGCGGGACAGGTTTATGAATAGGTATGGCTACACCTTC. Protein: CASSEVRDRFMNRYGYTF.

This clone has only one observation. The V and J genes are TRBV6-5 and TRBJ2-2; D is perhaps TRBD1 (6 bases). Germline CDR1 reads MNHEY; CDR2 reads SVGAGI. The CDR3 sequence is 15 residues long. Deletions cut 0 bases from V and 6 bases from J, with 11 bases between. CDR3 protein: CASSYSIQGSGELFF. The CDR3 coding sequence is TGTGCCAGCAGTTACTCGATCCAGGGGTCCGGGGAGCTGTTTTTT.

This chain connects TRBV15 to TRBJ2-5; D is undetermined. CDR1 is LNHNV and CDR2 is YYDKDF in the germline V gene (reference sequence). The V and J ends lost 1 base and 2 bases respectively, with 11 bases between them. The length of the CDR3 is 15 residues. CDR3 nucleotide sequence: TGTGCCACCAGCAGAGGGTCAGGTGAGCAAGAGACCCAGTACTTC. This codes for CATSRGSGEQETQYF.

The J gene is TRBJ1-5, the V gene TRBV19, with D uncertain. V lost 4 bases, J lost 4 bases, and 11 bases lay in between. The germline V gene has CDR1 LNHDA and CDR2 SQIVND (reference sequence). The length of the CDR3 is 14 residues. The CDR3 DNA reads as TGTGCCAGTAGTAAGGCAGGAGAGAATCAGCCCCAGCATTTT. Translating gives CASSKAGENQPQHF.